This T cell receptor (beta chain) comes out of a study of blood T cell repertoires in COVID-19. Study in general: From the United States, Italy and Spain came samples of acute and convalescent COVID-19. Sample material is recorded as cDNA or gDNA derived from T cells, B-cell-depleted T cells, or PBMCs.

As originally analysed: By means of reference gene primer amplification, nucleated cell counts were estimated. Produced via immunoSEQ multiplex PCR; TCRdb's table is partial and in-frame only. D and trimming were read from the DNA, whereas the V and J calls and clone size are those reported in that table. The sample shows more than 100,000 clones, more than 75% of them seen only once. This CDR3 spans 14 amino acids. Germline assignment: CDR1 WSHSY and CDR2 SAAADI. The V segment lost 7 bases and the J segment 3 bases; nucleotides outside the gene matches: 5. Sequencing input: peripheral blood. This clonotype was obtained from a human donor in a cohort sampled during active COVID-19. V is TRBV10-2 and J is TRBJ2-1; 8 bases align to TRBD2. The CDR3, as DNA: TGCGCCAGCAATTTAGCGGGGAACTACAATGAGCAGTTCTTC. Translating it yields CASNLAGNYNEQFF.